This is a list of T cell receptor beta chains from one sample in a study of CD8 T cells in ankylosing spondylitis. TCRdb independently ran MiXCR on the 5' RACE reads; one entry per CDR3 protein. The sample has under 850,000 distinct CDR3 sequences; around 20% are singletons. The sequenced material came from blood, either unsorted or a sorted T cell fraction (not recorded which). Source of these receptors: a male donor with ankylosing spondylitis. CDR3s include the opening cysteine and the closing phenylalanine or tryptophan. Fields, in order: D gene, V gene, J gene, clone size, CDR3 DNA, CDR3 protein. The D gene is left open where the match is weak. Clone size is stated in some rows and not others, as once, few, many or a class when expanded.

TRBD2	TRBV28	TRBJ2-1	few	TGTGCCAGCAGTTCTAGACTAGCGGGAGAGGTAGATGAGCAGTTCTTC	CASSSRLAGEVDEQFF
-	TRBV6-1	TRBJ2-3	-	TGTGCCAGCAGCGACCCAGGTGGGGGAGCGGCAGATACGCAGTATTTT	CASSDPGGGAADTQYF
-	TRBV5-1	TRBJ2-7	many	TGCGCCAGCAGCTTCTTGGCGGGGGCCGTCTACGAGCAGTACTTC	CASSFLAGAVYEQYF
TRBD2	TRBV5-1	TRBJ2-1	-	TGCGCCAGCAGCCCCCAACTAGCGGGAGAGTTCAATGAGCAGTTCTTC	CASSPQLAGEFNEQFF
TRBD1	TRBV20-1	TRBJ1-1	-	TGCAGTGCTAACGTAGGGACAGGGGGAAGAGCTTTCTTT	CSANVGTGGRAFF
-	TRBV6-1	TRBJ1-1	-	TGTGCCAGCAGGACAAGGGGGGTACAACAGACAACTGAAGCTTTCTTT	CASRTRGVQQTTEAFF
-	TRBV10-3	TRBJ1-6	few	TGTGCCACCGTCCTAGACCTGTATTCACCCCTCCACTTT	CATVLDLYSPLHF
-	TRBV11-2	TRBJ2-7	-	TGTGCCAGCAGCCTGTACACAGGGATGTCCTACGAGCAGTACTTC	CASSLYTGMSYEQYF
-	TRBV12-3/TRBV12-4	TRBJ2-7	-	TGTGCCAGCAGTTTAGGGGTAGGGACACTGATCTACGAGCAGTACTTC	CASSLGVGTLIYEQYF
-	TRBV5-1	TRBJ2-7	few	TGCGCCAGCAGCTTATTCTCCACTAACTCCTACGAGCAGTACTTC	CASSLFSTNSYEQYF
-	TRBV7-9	TRBJ2-1	few	TGTGCCAGCAGCTTAGAACAGGCCAGCTCCTACAATGAGCAGTTCTTC	CASSLEQASSYNEQFF
TRBD1	TRBV7-2	TRBJ1-3	-	TGTGCCAGCAGCTTGGTAGGACAGGTCAATGGAAACACCATATATTTT	CASSLVGQVNGNTIYF
-	TRBV7-2	TRBJ1-4	few	TGTGCCAGCAGCTTCACAGGGTGGGCAACTAATGAAAAACTGTTTTTT	CASSFTGWATNEKLFF
TRBD1	TRBV20-1	TRBJ1-1	few	TGCAGTGCTAGAAGACGGAACCAGGGGGACACTGAAGCTTTCTTT	CSARRRNQGDTEAFF
-	TRBV5-5	TRBJ2-4	few	TGTGCCAGCAGTCTGAGGGGCGATCAAAACATTCAGTACTTC	CASSLRGDQNIQYF
-	TRBV7-2	TRBJ1-5	-	TGTGCCAGCAGCGCCCGGATGACAGACACCAATCAGCCCCAGCATTTT	CASSARMTDTNQPQHF
-	TRBV19	TRBJ2-1	-	TGTGCCAGTAGTCTAGGACGGCAGGGACTGTTCTTC	CASSLGRQGLFF
-	TRBV20-1	TRBJ2-3	few	TGCAGTGCTCCTTCTTCGTGGCTCGATCGCCCAGATACGCAGTATTTT	CSAPSSWLDRPDTQYF
-	TRBV5-1	TRBJ1-5	-	TGCGCCAGCAGCCCTGGAGAGGGGAGCAATCAGCCCCAGCATTTT	CASSPGEGSNQPQHF
TRBD2	TRBV20-1	TRBJ2-4	few	TGCAGTGCTAGGCCCGCGGGGGTTGAGGTACACATTCAGTACTTC	CSARPAGVEVHIQYF
-	TRBV7-9	TRBJ2-7	-	TGTGCCAGCACCCCAGGTGGGACCTCCTACGAGCAGTACTTC	CASTPGGTSYEQYF
-	TRBV27	TRBJ2-4	few	TGTGCCAGCAGTATGGGGGGCTCGGTCAAAAACATTCAGTACTTC	CASSMGGSVKNIQYF
-	TRBV20-1	TRBJ1-5	few	TGCAGTGCCCGTGTAAGTGGGACCCCCAGTCAGCCCCAGCATTTT	CSARVSGTPSQPQHF
-	TRBV28	TRBJ2-1	few	TGTGCCAGCAGTGGGTGGATGGATGAGCAGTTCTTC	CASSGWMDEQFF
-	TRBV6-5	TRBJ1-2	-	TGTGCCAGCAGTTACCTAGCCCTCGGAGGGTATGGCTACACCTTC	CASSYLALGGYGYTF
TRBD1	TRBV12-3/TRBV12-4	TRBJ1-5	few	TGTGCCAGCAGTTTACGGGATGACAGGGACCAGCCCCAGCATTTT	CASSLRDDRDQPQHF
TRBD2	TRBV12-3/TRBV12-4	TRBJ2-3	-	TGTGCCAGCAGTCCAGGGACTAGCGGGCGTGGCACAGATACGCAGTATTTT	CASSPGTSGRGTDTQYF
-	TRBV11-2	TRBJ1-3	-	TGTGCCAGCAGCTACAGGGCAGGAGGCTCTGGAAACACCATATATTTT	CASSYRAGGSGNTIYF
-	TRBV12-3/TRBV12-4	TRBJ2-2	-	TGTGCCAGCACCCCCGCGGGAAACACCGGGGAGCTGTTTTTT	CASTPAGNTGELFF
-	TRBV7-9	TRBJ2-3	few	TGTGCCAGCAGCTTATGGGAGACAGATACGCAGTATTTT	CASSLWETDTQYF
-	TRBV5-1	TRBJ2-3	few	TGCGCCAGCAGCTTGGTCCAGCGGGGCACAGATACGCAGTATTTT	CASSLVQRGTDTQYF
-	TRBV19	TRBJ2-2	-	TGTGCCAGTAGTATGGGTGTTACCGGGGAGCTGTTTTTT	CASSMGVTGELFF
-	TRBV6-6	TRBJ1-3	-	TGTGCCAGCAGTCCTTCCCACAGAGACTCTGGAAACACCATATATTTT	CASSPSHRDSGNTIYF
TRBD2	TRBV29-1	TRBJ2-1	many	TGCAGCGTGGGCGGGGGGGGTAATGAGCAGTTCTTC	CSVGGGGNEQFF
TRBD2	TRBV7-3	TRBJ2-1	-	TGTGCCAGCAGCCCTAGGACTAGCGGGGCTAATGAGCAGTTCTTC	CASSPRTSGANEQFF
-	TRBV19	TRBJ2-1	-	TGTGCCAGTAGTATCGAGGCAGGGGTGGAGCAGTTCTTC	CASSIEAGVEQFF
TRBD2	TRBV27	TRBJ2-7	-	TGTGCCAGCAGAGGGACTAGCGGGATAAGGTACGAGCAGTACTTC	CASRGTSGIRYEQYF
TRBD2	TRBV6-5	TRBJ2-3	-	TGTGCCAGCAGTTACCGGGCTAGCGGGCGTGTTACGCAGTATTTT	CASSYRASGRVTQYF
-	TRBV27	TRBJ1-4	few	TGTGCCAGCAGTTTGTCTACGGGTAATGAAAAACTGTTTTTT	CASSLSTGNEKLFF
-	TRBV12-3/TRBV12-4	TRBJ2-1	few	TGTGCCAGCTCGCGGGGGACACCCTACAATGAGCAGTTCTTC	CASSRGTPYNEQFF
-	TRBV5-1	TRBJ1-1	many	TGCGCCAGCAGCTTGACTTTCGGGAGCATGAACACTGAAGCTTTCTTT	CASSLTFGSMNTEAFF
TRBD1	TRBV11-2	TRBJ2-1	few	TGTGCCAGCAGCTCTAAACCGGGACAGGGACCATACAATGAGCAGTTCTTC	CASSSKPGQGPYNEQFF
-	TRBV7-9	TRBJ1-1	-	TGTGCCAGCAGCACTAGTGCGCCGGGGTCGGCTGAAGCTTTCTTT	CASSTSAPGSAEAFF
TRBD2	TRBV4-3	TRBJ2-1	few	TGCGCCAGCAGCGTAAGCCCCCCGGGTGGGGGGGACAATGAGCAGTTCTTC	CASSVSPPGGGDNEQFF
-	TRBV5-1	TRBJ2-7	few	TGCGCCAGCAGCTTGACTAGGGAACCCTCCGAGCAGTACTTC	CASSLTREPSEQYF
TRBD2	TRBV20-1	TRBJ2-7	-	TGCAGTGCAGAGGGGACTAGCGGGTCCCACTACGAGCAGTACTTC	CSAEGTSGSHYEQYF
-	TRBV5-6	TRBJ2-1	-	TGTGCCAGCAGCTCCTTCTGGACGGACAATGAGCAGTTCTTC	CASSSFWTDNEQFF
TRBD1	TRBV11-2	TRBJ1-4	-	TGTGCCAGCAGTCCCTGGGGACAGGGTAATGAAAAACTGTTTTTT	CASSPWGQGNEKLFF
TRBD1	TRBV5-1	TRBJ1-4	few	TGCGCCAGCAGCTTGGGGCCAGGGGGCTTGGGTGAAAAACTGTTTTTT	CASSLGPGGLGEKLFF
-	TRBV5-1	TRBJ2-1	-	TGCGCCAGCAGCTTGGATAGCCCGTGGGACAATGAGCAGTTCTTC	CASSLDSPWDNEQFF
-	TRBV5-1	TRBJ1-2	-	TGCGCCAGCAGCCTACAGGAGTCCTATGGCTACACCTTC	CASSLQESYGYTF
TRBD2	TRBV2	TRBJ2-1	-	TGTGCCAGCAGTGATCGGACTAGCGGGGGCCACAATGAGCAGTTCTTC	CASSDRTSGGHNEQFF
-	TRBV5-6	TRBJ1-1	-	TGTGCCAGCAGACCCCGCAGGGGCTTGAACACTGAAGCTTTCTTT	CASRPRRGLNTEAFF
TRBD1	TRBV12-3/TRBV12-4	TRBJ1-4	few	TGTGCCAGCAGTGAATGGGGACAGAGAAATGAAAAACTGTTTTTT	CASSEWGQRNEKLFF